This TCR beta chain was observed in a study of cytomegalovirus exposure and HLA in healthy donors. From germline, CDR1 is SGHRS and CDR2 YFSETQ. Trimming removed 0 bases at V and 2 bases at J, with 8 bases between. The CDR3 has 14 residues. PCR involved 60 Vbeta and 13 Jbeta primers. Assay: immunoSEQ multiplex PCR; the TCRdb copy retains only in-frame clones and omits some. The data contain roughly 130,000 clones, approximately 61% of them singletons. The specimen was PBMCs. J is TRBJ1-1 and V is TRBV5-1; D is uncertain. The receptor was isolated from a man younger than 40 in good health and CMV-seropositive. The CDR3 bases are TGCGCCAGCAGCTTGGTCCGGAGTAACACTGAAGCTTTCTTT. Amino acids: CASSLVRSNTEAFF.